This T cell receptor (beta chain) was identified in a study of resident and recirculating memory T cells in vitiligo. Repertoires were generated with immunoSEQ multiplex PCR, while TCRdb's copy carries only in-frame clones and drops some. Seen here are about 76,000 clones, 92% observed once, and the top ten hold roughly 5%. J was trimmed by 1 base and V by 0 bases; bases with no gene match: 1. The V gene's germline CDR1 is LGHNA and CDR2 YSLEER. The CDR3 consists of 16 residues. Sequencing input: blood. V and J are TRBV4-3 and TRBJ1-2; the match to TRBD1 covers 11 bases. The sequence came from a male donor with vitiligo. Written as DNA, the CDR3 is TGCGCCAGCAGCCAAGATGGGACAGGGGGTAACTATGGCTACACCTTC. Translated: CASSQDGTGGNYGYTF.